Listed here are 11 T cell receptor beta chains from one sample, sequenced in a study of CD8+CD57+ T cells in acquired aplastic anemia. Genomic DNA provided the template from which TCR beta VDJ and CDR3 profiles were obtained. TCRdb reanalysed the reads using MiXCR and keeps one entry per CDR3 protein. The sample carries about 98,000 distinct CDR3 sequences, about 67% recorded once. Patients included in sequencing had previously demonstrated CD8+CD57+ cell expansion by flow cytometry. Material: sorted CD4+, CD8+, or CD8+CD57+ T cells (not recorded which) from PBMCs. These receptors came from a human donor with aplastic anemia.

The chain joins TRBV20-1 to TRBJ2-5, with D uncertain. From germline, CDR1 is DFQATT and CDR2 SNEGSKA (reference sequence). Deletions cut 5 bases from V and 2 bases from J, with 12 bases between. The CDR3 spans 13 residues. The DNA of the CDR3 is TGCAGTGCTTTCACCGCACAGCAAGAGACCCAGTACTTC. Translation gives CSAFTAQQETQYF.

The chain joins TRBV2 to TRBJ2-7; TRBD2 agrees at 11 bases. V lost 4 bases, J lost 1 base, and 3 bases stayed unmatched. This CDR3 has 15 residues. Germline V lookup: CDR1 SNHLY, CDR2 FYNNEI. CDR3 amino acids: CASSGTSGYSYEQYF. CDR3 nucleotide sequence: TGTGCCAGCAGTGGGACTAGCGGGTATTCCTACGAGCAGTACTTC.

In its sample, this clonotype was seen once. The chain couples TRBV10-3 to TRBJ2-3, with TRBD1 identical over 8 bases. J was trimmed by 3 bases and V by 0 bases; bases with no gene match: 11. Germline assignment: CDR1 ENHRY and CDR2 SYGVKD. The CDR3 consists of 18 residues. The CDR3 sequence is CAISESSSAGGSTDTQYF. In DNA form, the CDR3 reads TGTGCCATCAGTGAGTCGTCTAGTGCAGGGGGCTCTACAGATACGCAGTATTTT.

This chain links TRBV6-1 with TRBJ1-1; unclear D gene. Germline V gene data show CDR1 as MNHNS and CDR2 as SASEGT. CDR3 size: 12 residues. The CDR3 region is CAATGGGTEAFF. The CDR3 DNA reads as TGTGCTGCTACGGGAGGAGGCACTGAAGCTTTCTTT.

CDR3 in amino acids: CSVGSTGNTIYF. The CDR3, as DNA: TGCAGCGTTGGCAGTACTGGAAACACCATATATTTT. The rearrangement joins TRBV29-1 to TRBJ1-3; D is ambiguous. Trimming took 4 bases from V and 2 from J, leaving 6 bases between them. Germline V gives CDR1 SQVTM, CDR2 ANQGSEA. The CDR3 covers 12 residues.

This clonotype was counted a single time. The chain recombines TRBV6-1 with TRBJ2-7; 10 positions match TRBD2. CDR1 and CDR2 (germline): MNHNS, SASEGT. The CDR3 totals 14 residues. With V trimmed by 6 bases and J by 4 bases, 6 bases remained unmatched. This CDR3 is CASSQREGTYEQYF. The CDR3 region has the DNA TGTGCCAGCAGCCAGCGGGAGGGTACATACGAGCAGTACTTC.

The genes are TRBV24-1 and TRBJ2-7; the match to TRBD1 covers 8 bases. The germline V gene encodes CDR1 KGHDR and CDR2 SFDVKD. The CDR3 contains 13 residues. The trim removed 4 bases at V and 2 bases at J, leaving 0 bases unmatched. The CDR3 nucleotides read TGTGCCACCAGTGAGGGACAGGCCTACGAGCAGTACTTC. Its translation: CATSEGQAYEQYF.

The genes are TRBV20-1 and TRBJ2-3; TRBD2 aligns across 11 bases. CDR3 length: 15 residues. The germline V gene encodes CDR1 DFQATT and CDR2 SNEGSKA (reference sequence). V shed 5 bases and J 5 bases; nucleotides not matched to a gene: 9. The CDR3 loop is CSAGSGRAWGDTQYF. The CDR3 DNA is TGCAGTGCTGGTAGCGGGAGGGCCTGGGGAGATACGCAGTATTTT.

This chain joins TRBV29-1 and TRBJ2-7; D is perhaps TRBD2 (5 bases). This CDR3 region has 13 residues. The V end was cut by 7 bases, the J end by 4 bases, with 17 bases between. Germline V lookup: CDR1 SQVTM, CDR2 ANQGSEA. CDR3 in DNA: TGCAGCGCTTCACGGGGAGTTGGGTACGAGCAGTACTTC. The encoded protein is CSASRGVGYEQYF.

The chain carries TRBV20-1 and TRBJ2-1; 9 nucleotides line up with TRBD2. This CDR3 is 15 amino acids long. Trimming at V came to 6 bases and at J to 4 bases, leaving 10 bases not matched to a gene. The germline gives CDR1 DFQATT, CDR2 SNEGSKA (reference sequence). Here the CDR3 DNA reads TGCAGTGCGCCCCGGGGGACTAGCAGGTACAATGAGCAGTTCTTC. The encoded protein is CSAPRGTSRYNEQFF.

The V and J genes are TRBV20-1 and TRBJ1-5; D possibly corresponds to TRBD1 (6 bases). Germline-derived CDR1 and CDR2 are DFQATT and SNEGSKA (reference sequence). The CDR3 is 13 residues long. Trimming took off 5 bases at V and 3 bases at J, with 11 bases between the two ends. Here the CDR3 DNA reads TGCAGTGCTGAGGGGGGGGACAATCAGCCCCAGCATTTT. Protein: CSAEGGDNQPQHF.